This T cell receptor (beta chain) stems from a study of blood T cell repertoires in COVID-19. In the original analysis: Reference gene primer amplification in the assay estimated nucleated cell counts. Using immunoSEQ multiplex PCR, the repertoire was profiled, and TCRdb retains in-frame clones only, with some absent. V, J and clone size derive from that table, while D and trimming were established from the DNA sequence. Of hundreds of thousands of clones in the sample, approximately 83% were seen once. CDR3 length: 15 residues. Sequencing was performed on PBMCs or T cells enriched from blood (not recorded which). V is TRBV21-1 and J is TRBJ1-1; whether TRBD1, the table's D call, matches the DNA was not checked. TRBV21-1 corresponds to a pseudogene. The TCR comes from a woman between 40 and 50 years old with acute COVID-19. CDR3 protein: CASISAVGENTEAFF. In DNA form, the CDR3 reads TGTGCCAGCATCTCGGCGGTAGGGGAGAACACTGAAGCTTTCTTT.